The next 16 T cell receptor beta chains were all read from a single sample in a study of shared clonotypes between healthy human individuals. The data were produced by immunoSEQ multiplex PCR, yet TCRdb's version contains in-frame clones alone and is incomplete. The sample contains hundreds of thousands of clones, 96% of which appear only once. The sample comprised naive CD4+ T cells sorted from blood. Subset reported: CD45RA+ positively selected. These receptors all stem from a woman in her 30s in good health.

This chain links TRBV7-9 with TRBJ2-5; 7 bases are a match to TRBD2. With the DNA end fitting TRBJ2-7 better, the J assignment may be wrong. Germline values: CDR1 SEHNR, CDR2 FQNEAQ (reference sequence). CDR3 length: 17 residues. CDR3 DNA sequence: TGTGCCAGCAGCTCCACTTGGGACTACCGAACTGATTACGAGCAGTACTTC. It codes for CASSSTWDYRTDYEQYF.

V usage is TRBV28 and J usage is TRBJ1-5, with 9 bases matching TRBD1. The CDR3 runs to 14 residues. V dropped 6 bases and J dropped 4; count of bases not matched to a gene: 4. Germline V CDR1 and CDR2: MDHEN, SYDVKM. The chain's CDR3 is CASSLQGANQPQHF. In DNA, the CDR3 is TGTGCCAGCAGCTTACAGGGGGCGAATCAGCCCCAGCATTTT.

This clone was recorded once. The rearrangement uses TRBV19 and TRBJ2-1; D is ambiguous. V gave up 6 bases and J gave up 1 base, with 13 bases separating them. Germline values: CDR1 LNHDA, CDR2 SQIVND (reference sequence). This CDR3 spans 15 amino acids. Here the CDR3 reads CASRVLAGSYNEQFF. CDR3 nucleotides: TGTGCCAGTAGGGTCCTGGCCGGGTCCTACAATGAGCAGTTCTTC.

V is TRBV2 and J is TRBJ2-7, with 8 bases matching TRBD2. There are 13 residues in the CDR3. The V gene end was trimmed by 10 bases and the J gene end by 1 base; junction bases not matched to a gene: 6. Germline-derived CDR1 and CDR2 are SNHLY and FYNNEI. Here the CDR3 reads CATSLAESYEQYF. In DNA form, the CDR3 reads TGTGCCACCTCACTAGCGGAATCCTACGAGCAGTACTTC.

This chain connects TRBV19 to TRBJ2-2, with a weak D call TRBD2 (5 bases). This CDR3 spans 14 amino acids. V was cut by 7 bases and J by 1 base, with 10 bases left in between. CDR1 and CDR2 from the germline V gene are LNHDA and SQIVND (reference sequence). This chain's CDR3 is CASKLARNTGELFF. CDR3 DNA: TGTGCCAGTAAGCTAGCCAGGAACACCGGGGAGCTGTTTTTT.

CDR3: CASSIPGLAGGYNEQFF. CDR3 DNA: TGTGCCAGTAGTATCCCGGGACTAGCGGGAGGGTACAATGAGCAGTTCTTC. The chain has TRBV19 and TRBJ2-1; 16 bases align to TRBD2. J gave up 4 bases and V 3 bases, and 3 bases lay outside the gene matches. This CDR3 spans 17 amino acids. Per germline, CDR1 LNHDA and CDR2 SQIVND (reference sequence).

The chain has TRBV5-3 and TRBJ2-7; 12 nucleotides agree with TRBD2. TRBV5-3 is reported as an ORF; its role is uncertain. J lost 6 bases, V lost 6 bases, and 19 bases had no gene match. The length of the CDR3 is 18 residues. The DNA for the CDR3 is TGTGCCAGAACCGTGGGGACTAGCGGGCGACCCACTACTAGCGAGCAGTACTTC. Amino acids: CARTVGTSGRPTTSEQYF.

The chain recombines TRBV18 with TRBJ2-7; tentatively, D is TRBD1 (5 bases). V was shortened by 4 bases and J by 1 base, with 8 bases between the two germline ends. Germline V CDR1 and CDR2: KGHSH, LQKENI. This CDR3 has 13 amino acids. The CDR3 loop reads CASSLPGSYEQYF. CDR3 sequence (DNA): TGTGCCAGCTCACTACCAGGGTCCTACGAGCAGTACTTC.

DNA for the CDR3: TGTGCCAGCAGTTACACCCGCGGGGTTGAGCAGTACTTC. Translated: CASSYTRGVEQYF. V and J are TRBV6-6 and TRBJ2-7, with D maybe TRBD2 (6 bases). Germline lookup yields CDR1 MNHNY and CDR2 SVGAGI (reference sequence). With 2 bases removed from V and 7 bases from J, the gap between germline ends came to 12 bases. The CDR3 has 13 residues.

This chain links TRBV27 with TRBJ1-2; D unclear. CDR3 length equals 13 residues. With 5 bases removed from V and 5 bases from J, the gap between germline ends came to 12 bases. Germline V gene data show CDR1 as MNHEY and CDR2 as SMNVEV (reference sequence). CDR3 nucleotide sequence: TGTGCCAGCAGTGACCTAGGGTTTTATGGCTACACCTTC. Protein: CASSDLGFYGYTF.

The chain carries TRBV11-2 and TRBJ2-5; the D gene is possibly TRBD2 (5 bases). Germline assignment: CDR1 SGHAT and CDR2 FQNNGV. Trimming pared 5 bases from V and 5 bases from J, leaving 15 bases between. This CDR3 contains 14 residues. CDR3 sequence: CASSLGQRPETQYF. The CDR3 bases are TGTGCCAGCAGCCTCGGCCAGCGGCCCGAGACCCAGTACTTC.

The chain joins TRBV2 to TRBJ1-1, with D possibly being TRBD1 (5 bases). V was cut by 2 bases and J by 0 bases, with 10 bases left in between. The CDR3 covers 15 residues. The germline gives CDR1 SNHLY, CDR2 FYNNEI. CDR3 protein: CASSELGPMNTEAFF. DNA for the CDR3: TGTGCCAGCAGTGAACTGGGACCGATGAACACTGAAGCTTTCTTT.

This rearrangement joins TRBV19 to TRBJ2-7; D tentatively fits TRBD1 or TRBD2 (5 bases each). Trimming left V 5 bases short and J 5 bases short, with 13 bases between. CDR1 and CDR2 (germline): LNHDA, SQIVND (reference sequence). CDR3 size: 13 residues. Here the CDR3 DNA reads TGTGCCAGTAGTGAAATAGAGGGGAACGAGCAGTACTTC. This codes for CASSEIEGNEQYF. Supplemented by reference TRBV19 and TRBJ2-7, the full variable domain reads DGGITQSPKYLFRKEGQNVTLSCEQNLNHDAMYWYRQDPGQGLRLIYYSQIVNDFQKGDIAEGYSVSREKKESFPLTVTSAQKNPTAFYLCASSEIEGNEQYFGPGTRLTVT.

This chain uses TRBV7-2 with TRBJ2-1; no definite D call. V gave up 2 bases and J gave up 2 bases, with 7 bases separating them. This CDR3 region has 14 residues. CDR1 is SGHTA and CDR2 is FQGNSA in the germline V gene. The CDR3: CASSLWGTYNEQFF. The CDR3 DNA sequence: TGTGCCAGCAGCTTATGGGGTACCTACAATGAGCAGTTCTTC.

With regard to this clone: This same CDR3 is encoded by further DNA sequences in the sample. V is TRBV5-1 and J is TRBJ2-2; TRBD2 matches 14 bases. Looked up from germline, CDR1 is SGHRS and CDR2 is YFSETQ. The CDR3 has 16 residues. With 4 bases clipped from V and 4 bases from J, the junction kept 3 bases outside the gene matches. DNA for the CDR3: TGCGCCAGCAGCCCAGGACTAGCGGGAGGCACCGGGGAGCTGTTTTTT. It specifies CASSPGLAGGTGELFF. Looking up the rest from reference TRBV5-1 and TRBJ2-2 gives the full variable domain: KAGVTQTPRYLIKTRGQQVTLSCSPISGHRSVSWYQQTPGQGLQFLFEYFSETQRNKGNFPGRFSGRQFSNSRSEMNVSTLELGDSALYLCASSPGLAGGTGELFFGEGSRLTVL.

The chain joins TRBV7-2 to TRBJ2-7, with D possibly matching TRBD2 (5 bases). Germline CDR1 SGHTA, CDR2 FQGNSA. V lost 5 bases, J lost 0 bases, and 17 bases lay in between. The CDR3 has 16 amino acids. The CDR3 DNA reads TGTGCCAGCAGCCCGAGACGGCTAGCTAGCTCCTACGAGCAGTACTTC. Translating gives CASSPRRLASSYEQYF.